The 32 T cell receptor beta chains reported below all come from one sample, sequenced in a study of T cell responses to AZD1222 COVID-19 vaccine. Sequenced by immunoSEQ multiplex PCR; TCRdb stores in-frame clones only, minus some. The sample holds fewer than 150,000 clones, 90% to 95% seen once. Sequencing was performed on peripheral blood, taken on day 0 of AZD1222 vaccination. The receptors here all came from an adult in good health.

CDR3 bases: TGTGCCAGCAGTACACTTCCACAGTCTGAAGCTTTCTTT. Amino acid sequence: CASSTLPQSEAFF. The chain carries TRBV6-4 and TRBJ1-1, with no clear D. The V gene lost 5 bases and the J gene lost 6 bases, with 13 bases spanning the gap. The CDR3 consists of 13 residues. CDR1 MRHNA and CDR2 SNTAGT come from the germline V gene.

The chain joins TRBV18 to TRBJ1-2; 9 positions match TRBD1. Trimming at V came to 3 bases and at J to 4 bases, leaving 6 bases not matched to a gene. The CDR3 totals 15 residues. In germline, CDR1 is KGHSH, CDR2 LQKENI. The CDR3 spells CASSPGQGGGYGYTF. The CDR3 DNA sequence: TGTGCCAGCTCACCGGGACAGGGAGGAGGCTATGGCTACACCTTC.

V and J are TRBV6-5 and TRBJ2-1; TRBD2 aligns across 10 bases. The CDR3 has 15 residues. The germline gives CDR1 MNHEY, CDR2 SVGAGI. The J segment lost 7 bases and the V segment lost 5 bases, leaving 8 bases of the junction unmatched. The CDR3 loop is CASSTGLAAMNEQFF. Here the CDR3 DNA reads TGTGCCAGCAGTACCGGACTAGCGGCCATGAATGAGCAGTTCTTC.

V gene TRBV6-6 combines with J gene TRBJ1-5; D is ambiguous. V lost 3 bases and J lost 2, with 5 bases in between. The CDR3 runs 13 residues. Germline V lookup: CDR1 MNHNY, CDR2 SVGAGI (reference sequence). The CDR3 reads CASSYQGNQPQHF. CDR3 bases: TGTGCCAGCAGTTATCAGGGCAATCAGCCCCAGCATTTT.

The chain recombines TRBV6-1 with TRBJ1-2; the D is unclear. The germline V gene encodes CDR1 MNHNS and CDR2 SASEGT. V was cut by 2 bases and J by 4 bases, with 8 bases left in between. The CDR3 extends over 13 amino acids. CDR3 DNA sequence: TGTGCCAGCAGTGAAAGGTTTCCCTATGGCTACACCTTC. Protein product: CASSERFPYGYTF.

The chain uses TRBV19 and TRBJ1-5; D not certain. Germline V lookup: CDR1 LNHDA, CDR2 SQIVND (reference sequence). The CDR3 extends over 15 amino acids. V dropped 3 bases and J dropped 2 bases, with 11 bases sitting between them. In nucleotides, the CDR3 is TGTGCCAGTAGTATTACGGGAGGGCGCAATCAGCCCCAGCATTTT. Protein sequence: CASSITGGRNQPQHF.

The CDR3 loop is CASNTGGSYSPLHF. DNA for the CDR3: TGTGCCAGCAATACAGGGGGCTCTTATTCACCCCTCCACTTT. This chain uses TRBV6-5 with TRBJ1-6, with 9 bases identical to TRBD1. The V and J ends lost 7 bases and 8 bases, in that order; junction bases with no gene match: 6. The CDR3 totals 14 residues. CDR1 and CDR2 from the germline V gene are MNHEY and SVGAGI.

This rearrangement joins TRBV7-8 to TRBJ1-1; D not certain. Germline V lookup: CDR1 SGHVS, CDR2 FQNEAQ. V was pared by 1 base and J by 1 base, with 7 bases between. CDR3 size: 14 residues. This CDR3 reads CASSLDSGNTEAFF. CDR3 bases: TGTGCCAGCAGCTTAGATTCGGGGAACACTGAAGCTTTCTTT.

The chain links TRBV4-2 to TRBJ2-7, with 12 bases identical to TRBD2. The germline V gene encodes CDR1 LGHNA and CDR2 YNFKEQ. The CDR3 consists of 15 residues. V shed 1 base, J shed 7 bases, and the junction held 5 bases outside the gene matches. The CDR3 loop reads CASSQGTSGMFEQYF. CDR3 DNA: TGTGCCAGCAGCCAAGGGACTAGCGGGATGTTTGAGCAGTACTTC.

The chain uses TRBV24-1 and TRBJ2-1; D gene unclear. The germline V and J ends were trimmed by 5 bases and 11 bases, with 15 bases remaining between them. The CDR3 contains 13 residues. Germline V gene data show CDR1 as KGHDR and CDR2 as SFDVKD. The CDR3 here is CATSVPGFGKQFF. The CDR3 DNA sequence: TGTGCCACCAGTGTCCCGGGTTTCGGAAAGCAGTTCTTC.

CDR3 in DNA: TGCGCCAGCAGCCAAGCGCGGGGGATCGGGAATGAGCAGTTCTTC. Its protein is CASSQARGIGNEQFF. V gene TRBV4-3 combines with J gene TRBJ2-1, with 7 bases fitting TRBD2. Germline trimming cut 1 base from V and 7 bases from J; bases unmatched to any gene: 7. This CDR3 has 15 amino acids. The germline V gene encodes CDR1 LGHNA and CDR2 YSLEER.

The CDR3 DNA reads TGTGCCAGCAGCTTAGCGGGTCTAACTTCTGGGGCCAACGTCCTGACTTTC. This codes for CASSLAGLTSGANVLTF. V and J are TRBV7-8 and TRBJ2-6, with D uncertain. Trimming took 0 bases from V and 1 from J, leaving 10 bases between them. This CDR3 contains 17 residues. Germline CDR1 reads SGHVS; CDR2 reads FQNEAQ.

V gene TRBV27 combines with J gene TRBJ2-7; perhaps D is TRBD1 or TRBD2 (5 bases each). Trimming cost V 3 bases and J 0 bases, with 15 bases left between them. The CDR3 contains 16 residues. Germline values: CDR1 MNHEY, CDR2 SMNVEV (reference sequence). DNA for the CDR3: TGTGCCAGCAGTTTCTCGGCCGGGACCCACTCCTACGAGCAGTACTTC. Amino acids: CASSFSAGTHSYEQYF.

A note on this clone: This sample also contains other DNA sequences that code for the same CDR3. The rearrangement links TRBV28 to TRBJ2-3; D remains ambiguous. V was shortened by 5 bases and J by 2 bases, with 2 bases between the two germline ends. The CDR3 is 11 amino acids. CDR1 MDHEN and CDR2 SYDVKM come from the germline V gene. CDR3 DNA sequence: TGTGCCAGCAGTACCACAGATACGCAGTATTTT. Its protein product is CASSTTDTQYF. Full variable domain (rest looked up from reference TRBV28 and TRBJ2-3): DVKVTQSSRYLVKRTGEKVFLECVQDMDHENMFWYRQDPGLGLRLIYFSYDVKMKEKGDIPEGYSVSREKKERFSLILESASTNQTSMYLCASSTTDTQYFGPGTRLTVL.

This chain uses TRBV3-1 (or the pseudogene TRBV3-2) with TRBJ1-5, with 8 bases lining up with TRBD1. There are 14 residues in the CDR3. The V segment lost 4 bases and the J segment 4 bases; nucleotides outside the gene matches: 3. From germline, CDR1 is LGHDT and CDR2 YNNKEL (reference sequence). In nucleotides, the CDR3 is TGTGCCAGCAGCCCAGGGACAGGAAATCAGCCCCAGCATTTT. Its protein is CASSPGTGNQPQHF.

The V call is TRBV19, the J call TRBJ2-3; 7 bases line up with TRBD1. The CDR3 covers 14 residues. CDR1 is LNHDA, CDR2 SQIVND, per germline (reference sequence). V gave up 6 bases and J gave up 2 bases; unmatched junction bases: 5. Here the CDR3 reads CASSPGQFTDTQYF. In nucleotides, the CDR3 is TGTGCCAGTAGCCCGGGACAGTTCACAGATACGCAGTATTTT.

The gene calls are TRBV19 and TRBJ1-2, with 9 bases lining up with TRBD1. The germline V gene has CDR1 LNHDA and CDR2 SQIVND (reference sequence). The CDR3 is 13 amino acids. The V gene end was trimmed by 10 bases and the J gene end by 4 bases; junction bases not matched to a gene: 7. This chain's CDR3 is CAIRDRDAYGYTF. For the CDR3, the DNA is TGTGCCATCCGGGACAGGGATGCCTATGGCTACACCTTC.

CDR3 in DNA: TGCGCCAGCCAGGGGCTAGCGGCTTACGAGCAGTACTTC. Its translation is CASQGLAAYEQYF. The chain has TRBV10-2 and TRBJ2-7; perhaps TRBD2 as D (7 bases). V shed 8 bases and J shed 4 bases, with 15 bases lying between them. The germline V gene has CDR1 WSHSY and CDR2 SAAADI. This CDR3 contains 13 residues.

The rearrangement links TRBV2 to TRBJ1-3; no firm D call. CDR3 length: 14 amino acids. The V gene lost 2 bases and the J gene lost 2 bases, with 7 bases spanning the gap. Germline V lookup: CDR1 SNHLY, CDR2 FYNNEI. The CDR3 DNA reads TGTGCCAGCAGTGAAACGACTACTGGAAACACCATATATTTT. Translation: CASSETTTGNTIYF.

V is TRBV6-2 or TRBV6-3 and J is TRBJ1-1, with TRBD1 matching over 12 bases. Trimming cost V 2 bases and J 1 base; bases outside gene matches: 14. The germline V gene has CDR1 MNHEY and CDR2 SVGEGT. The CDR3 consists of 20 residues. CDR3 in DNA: TGTGCCAGCAGTTACGGAAGAGTATCCGGGACAGGGGGCAAGAACACTGAAGCTTTCTTT. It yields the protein CASSYGRVSGTGGKNTEAFF.

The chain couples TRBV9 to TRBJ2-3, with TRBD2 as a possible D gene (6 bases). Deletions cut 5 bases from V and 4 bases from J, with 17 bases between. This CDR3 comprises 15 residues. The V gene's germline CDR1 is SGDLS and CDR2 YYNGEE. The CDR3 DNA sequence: TGTGCCAGCAGTACCACTAGCCCGATCTCAGATACGCAGTATTTT. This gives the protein CASSTTSPISDTQYF.

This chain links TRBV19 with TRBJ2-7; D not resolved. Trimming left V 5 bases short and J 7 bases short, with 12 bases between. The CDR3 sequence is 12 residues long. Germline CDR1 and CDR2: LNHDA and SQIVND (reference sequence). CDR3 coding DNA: TGTGCCAGTAGTTCCCGGGTGGGGGAGCAGTACTTC. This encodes CASSSRVGEQYF. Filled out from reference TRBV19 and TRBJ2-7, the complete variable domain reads DGGITQSPKYLFRKEGQNVTLSCEQNLNHDAMYWYRQDPGQGLRLIYYSQIVNDFQKGDIAEGYSVSREKKESFPLTVTSAQKNPTAFYLCASSSRVGEQYFGPGTRLTVT.

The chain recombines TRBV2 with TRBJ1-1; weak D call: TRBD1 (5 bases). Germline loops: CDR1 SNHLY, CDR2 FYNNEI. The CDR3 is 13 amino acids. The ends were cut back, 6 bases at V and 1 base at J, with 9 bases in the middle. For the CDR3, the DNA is TGTGCCAGCAGCGATGACAGGAACACTGAAGCTTTCTTT. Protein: CASSDDRNTEAFF.

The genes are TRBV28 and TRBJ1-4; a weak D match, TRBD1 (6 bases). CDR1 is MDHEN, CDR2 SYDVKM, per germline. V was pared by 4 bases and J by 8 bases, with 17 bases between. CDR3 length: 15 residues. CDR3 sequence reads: CASSSHRVFWEKLFF. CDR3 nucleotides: TGTGCCAGCAGTTCACACAGGGTCTTCTGGGAAAAACTGTTTTTT.

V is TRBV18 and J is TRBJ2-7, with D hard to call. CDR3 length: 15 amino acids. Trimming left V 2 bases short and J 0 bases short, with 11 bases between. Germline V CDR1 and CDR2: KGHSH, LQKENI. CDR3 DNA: TGTGCCAGCTCACCAGTGGCCGCCAACTCCTACGAGCAGTACTTC. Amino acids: CASSPVAANSYEQYF.

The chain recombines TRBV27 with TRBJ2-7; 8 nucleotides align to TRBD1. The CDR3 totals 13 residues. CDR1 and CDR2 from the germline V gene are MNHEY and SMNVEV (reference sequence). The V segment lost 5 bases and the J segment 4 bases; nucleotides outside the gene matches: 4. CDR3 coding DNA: TGTGCCAGCAGTATACAGGGGGGATACGAGCAGTACTTC. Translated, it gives CASSIQGGYEQYF.

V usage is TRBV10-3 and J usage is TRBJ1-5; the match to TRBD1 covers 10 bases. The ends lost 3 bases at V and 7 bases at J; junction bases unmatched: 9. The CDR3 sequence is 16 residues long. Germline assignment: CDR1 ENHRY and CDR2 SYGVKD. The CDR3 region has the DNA TGTGCCATCAGTGAAGGACAGGGGGAAGGATCCCAGCCCCAGCATTTT. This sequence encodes CAISEGQGEGSQPQHF.

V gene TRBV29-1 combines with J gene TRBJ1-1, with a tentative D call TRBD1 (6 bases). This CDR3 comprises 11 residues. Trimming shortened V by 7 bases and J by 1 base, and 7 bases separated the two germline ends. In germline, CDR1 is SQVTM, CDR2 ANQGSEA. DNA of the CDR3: TGCAGCGGGGGGCCGAACACTGAAGCTTTCTTT. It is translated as CSGGPNTEAFF. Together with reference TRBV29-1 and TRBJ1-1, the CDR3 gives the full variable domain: SAVISQKPSRDICQRGTSLTIQCQVDSQVTMMFWYRQQPGQSLTLIATANQGSEATYESGFVIDKFPISRPNLTFSTLTVSNMSPEDSSIYLCSGGPNTEAFFGQGTRLTVV.

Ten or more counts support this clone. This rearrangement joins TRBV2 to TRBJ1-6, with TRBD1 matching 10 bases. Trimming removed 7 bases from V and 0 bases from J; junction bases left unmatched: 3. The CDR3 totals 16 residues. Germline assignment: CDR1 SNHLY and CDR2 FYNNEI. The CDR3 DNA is TGTGCCAGCACCCGGGACAGGGGCTCCTATAATTCACCCCTCCACTTT. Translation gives CASTRDRGSYNSPLHF. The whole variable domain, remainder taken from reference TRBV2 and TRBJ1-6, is EPEVTQTPSHQVTQMGQEVILRCVPISNHLYFYWYRQILGQKVEFLVSFYNNEISEKSEIFDDQFSVERPDGSNFTLKIRSTKLEDSAMYFCASTRDRGSYNSPLHFGNGTRLTVT.

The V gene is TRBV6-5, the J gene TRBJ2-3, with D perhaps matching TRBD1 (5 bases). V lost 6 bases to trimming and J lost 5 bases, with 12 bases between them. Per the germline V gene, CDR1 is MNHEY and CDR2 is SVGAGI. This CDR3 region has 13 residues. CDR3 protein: CASRGLHLDTQYF. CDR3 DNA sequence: TGTGCCAGCAGGGGGCTTCACTTAGATACGCAGTATTTT.

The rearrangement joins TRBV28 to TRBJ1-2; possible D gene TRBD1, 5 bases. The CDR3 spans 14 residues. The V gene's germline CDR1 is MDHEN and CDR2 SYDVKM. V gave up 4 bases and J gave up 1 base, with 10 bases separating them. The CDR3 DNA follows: TGTGCCAGCAGTTCCTCGGGGGGTAACTATGGCTACACCTTC. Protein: CASSSSGGNYGYTF.

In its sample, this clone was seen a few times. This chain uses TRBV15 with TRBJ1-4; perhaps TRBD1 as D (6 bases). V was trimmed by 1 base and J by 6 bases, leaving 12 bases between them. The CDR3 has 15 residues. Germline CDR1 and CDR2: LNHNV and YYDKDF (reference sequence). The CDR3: CATSRASTGYEKLFF. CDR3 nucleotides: TGTGCCACCAGCAGAGCGTCAACAGGGTATGAAAAACTGTTTTTT.